These T cell receptor beta chains were read from a single sample in a study of blood T cell repertoires in COVID-19. Repertoires were generated with immunoSEQ multiplex PCR, while TCRdb's copy carries only in-frame clones and drops some. The sample includes around 150,000 clones, roughly four fifths of them seen just once. The sample comprised peripheral blood. These receptors were collected from a woman of 80 years or more in a cohort sampled during active or convalescent COVID-19. Each CDR3 is given with its conserved first and last residue. Size is omitted from some rows. Given values are once, few, many or a class for expanded clones.

v_gene	abundance	j_gene	CDR3aa
TRBV20-1	-	TRBJ2-7	CSALRGYEQYF
TRBV7-2	-	TRBJ1-5	CASSLAIYQPQHF
TRBV28	-	TRBJ1-5	CASSLGGQDAKPQHF
TRBV5-4	once	TRBJ2-1	CASSFTAGSGNEQFF
TRBV7-9	-	TRBJ1-1	CASTQQGVNTEAFF
TRBV9	-	TRBJ2-3	CASSSRPGGGRDTQYF
TRBV21-1	few	TRBJ1-6	CATSGRNSSYNSPLHF
TRBV18	-	TRBJ2-5	CASSRTNQETQYF
TRBV6-5	once	TRBJ1-2	CASRQGRDGYTF
TRBV6-5	-	TRBJ2-3	CASRLRTGADTQYF
TRBV19	-	TRBJ1-3	CASENRGYGNTIYF
TRBV6-1	-	TRBJ1-1	CASSEYGGRAEAFF
TRBV3-1/TRBV3-2	few	TRBJ2-3	CASSPWRGGVKDTQYF
TRBV27	-	TRBJ2-7	CASRDRVRNYEQYF
TRBV7-2	-	TRBJ1-6	CASSLPAQVASPLHF
TRBV15	-	TRBJ2-7	CATSRDGTDPNYEQYF
TRBV28	once	TRBJ1-1	CANTKIMNTEAFF
TRBV5-6	-	TRBJ2-3	CASSPTWGPGTDTQYF
TRBV7-9	-	TRBJ1-1	CASSLTGQEAFF
TRBV2	-	TRBJ1-5	CASSKEGQGLQPQHF
TRBV2	once	TRBJ1-2	CASSEVRGRLDGYTF
TRBV19	-	TRBJ1-2	CASSMLTASYGYTF
TRBV28	-	TRBJ1-6	CASSLLNSPLHF
TRBV4-2	-	TRBJ2-7	CASPPSSGGIYEQYF
TRBV6-5	-	TRBJ1-5	CASSLDRSNQPQHF
TRBV6-2/TRBV6-3	-	TRBJ2-1	CASSLHRGQKLGNEQFF
TRBV11-3	-	TRBJ2-2	CASRKTFSGGNTGELFF
TRBV7-2	-	TRBJ2-2	CASSRSGGSNTGELFF
TRBV7-2	-	TRBJ1-3	CASSPRYAGLSGNTIYF